A single count supports the clone carrying this T cell receptor beta chain. Germline CDR1 and CDR2: LNHDA and SQIVND (reference sequence). This CDR3 is built from 13 residues. V was pared by 5 bases and J by 5 bases, with 2 bases of the junction left unmatched. The data were taken from a study of blood T cell repertoires in COVID-19. Background on the study: Samples representing acute and convalescent COVID-19 were sourced from the United States, Italy and Spain. Sources were T cells, B-cell-depleted T cells, or PBMCs; the material itself was cDNA or gDNA.

Authors' data handling: Using reference gene primer amplification, nucleated cell counts were estimated. TCRdb keeps only in-frame clones here, not all; method: immunoSEQ multiplex PCR. The DNA gave D and trimming, while V, J and clone size come from that table. The sample lists about 120,000 clones; 85% were seen once. The sequence derives from a man at least 80 years old with acute or convalescent COVID-19. Sample: peripheral blood. This chain connects TRBV19 to TRBJ2-2; 7 bases align to TRBD1. For the CDR3, the DNA is TGTGCCAGTAGTTACAGGGGTACCGGGGAGCTGTTTTTT. Protein sequence: CASSYRGTGELFF.